The present T cell receptor (beta chain) was sequenced within a study of blood T cells in healthy people across ages. Study in general: About one barcoded beta molecule per two T cells was the capture yield of template switching.

This clonotype was counted only a few times. The antigen remains undetermined. Study conclusions and caveats: Age advanced and TCR beta diversity per million T cells fell, roughly linearly. The CMV status of each donor remained undetermined, and this could have confounded shifts in expanded clonotypes. Versus aged donors, long-lived donors had higher diversity and more naive CD4+ cells.

The J segment lost 0 bases and the V segment lost 5 bases, leaving 4 bases of the junction unmatched. This CDR3 has 15 residues. The germline CDR1 and CDR2 sequences are MNHNS and SASEGT. Together with a sample-barcoded 5' primer, a J-beta primer mix was included in a second PCR lasting roughly 6 to 12 cycles. TCRdb re-derived calls from the 5' RACE reads in MiXCR, one entry per CDR3 protein. The sample lists 1,500,000 or so distinct CDR3 sequences, about 45% occurring once. Sequenced sample: blood. J is TRBJ1-1 and V is TRBV6-1, with 9 bases fitting TRBD1. This receptor was taken from a young woman in good health. CDR3 sequence: CASSTQGAMNTEAFF. The CDR3, as DNA: TGTGCCAGCAGTACACAGGGGGCCATGAACACTGAAGCTTTCTTT.